Each of the 27 T cell receptor beta chains below was sequenced from the same sample in a study of OX40 agonist ivuxolimab in advanced cancers. TCRdb's table, derived via immunoSEQ multiplex PCR, lists solely in-frame clones and lacks some. The table includes about 60,000 clones, 65% to 90% detected once. The sequencing here drew on CD4+ or CD8+ T cells sorted from blood, taken in a trial of the OX40 agonist ivuxolimab. Source of these receptors: an adult with an advanced solid tumor such as melanoma, head and neck, liver or kidney cancer.

The V gene is TRBV5-1, the J gene TRBJ2-6; TRBD1 is a possible D gene (5 bases). The V and J ends lost 4 bases and 1 base respectively, with 12 bases between them. Germline V gene lookup returns CDR1 SGHRS and CDR2 YFSETQ. The CDR3 sequence is 16 residues long. In nucleotides, the CDR3 is TGCGCCAGCAGCGGGGCCCTATCGTCTGGGGCCAACGTCCTGACTTTC. The encoded protein is CASSGALSSGANVLTF.

The chain has TRBV6-5 and TRBJ2-1; no firm D call. The V gene's germline CDR1 is MNHEY and CDR2 SVGAGI. V was pared by 3 bases and J by 4 bases, with 16 bases between. CDR3 size: 16 residues. The CDR3 region is CASSYSRHPGYNEQFF. In nucleotides, the CDR3 is TGTGCCAGCAGTTATTCCCGACACCCAGGATACAATGAGCAGTTCTTC.

The CDR3 DNA sequence: TGCGCCAGCAGACAACCGGGACATGAAAAACTGTTTTTT. Translation: CASRQPGHEKLFF. The chain has TRBV5-1 and TRBJ1-4, with D possibly TRBD1 on 5 matching bases. Per the germline V gene, CDR1 is SGHRS and CDR2 is YFSETQ. Deletions cut 5 bases from V and 6 bases from J, with 11 bases between. This CDR3 has 13 residues.

The V gene is TRBV7-9, the J gene TRBJ1-4, with D maybe TRBD1 (5 bases). The CDR3 has 14 amino acids. Between the trimmed V and J ends, which lost 5 bases and 3 bases, there was a span of 10 bases. CDR1 and CDR2 (germline): SEHNR, FQNEAQ (reference sequence). CDR3 protein: CASSRGQANEKLFF. CDR3 nucleotide sequence: TGTGCCAGCAGCCGGGGCCAGGCTAATGAAAAACTGTTTTTT.

The V and J genes are TRBV5-4 and TRBJ2-6; TRBD1 matches at 9 bases. After removal of 4 bases from V and 0 bases from J, the junction contained 11 bases not matched to a gene. The V gene's germline CDR1 is SGHNT and CDR2 YYREEE (reference sequence). CDR3 size: 19 residues. The CDR3 nucleotides are TGTGCCAGCAGCCCCCCCGGGACAGGGTCCCTCTCTGGGGCCAACGTCCTGACTTTC. The encoded protein is CASSPPGTGSLSGANVLTF.

The chain couples TRBV21-1 to TRBJ2-1; TRBD2 is taken as the D call from the table, unchecked against the DNA. TRBV21-1 is marked as a pseudogene. The CDR3 spans 17 residues. This CDR3 reads CASSKVRLAGGVDEQFF. The CDR3 nucleotides are TGTGCCAGCAGCAAGGTCCGACTAGCGGGAGGCGTCGATGAGCAGTTCTTC.

The chain recombines TRBV5-4 with TRBJ2-7; D gene ambiguous. The ends were cut back, 4 bases at V and 4 bases at J, with 9 bases in the middle. CDR1 SGHNT and CDR2 YYREEE come from the germline V gene (reference sequence). CDR3 length equals 12 residues. The CDR3 coding sequence is TGTGCCAGCAGCGTGGATCAGTACGAGCAGTACTTC. Residues: CASSVDQYEQYF.

This clone turned up a few times. This chain links TRBV6-1 with TRBJ2-7; D remains ambiguous. The CDR3 runs to 15 residues. Germline-derived CDR1 and CDR2 are MNHNS and SASEGT. V was cut by 2 bases and J by 3 bases, with 14 bases left in between. CDR3 nucleotides: TGTGCCAGCAGTGAAATGGGCCAGGCGATCTACGAGCAGTACTTC. This encodes CASSEMGQAIYEQYF.

CDR3 DNA sequence: TGTGCCATCAGTTTCAAGGCCAGCACAGATACGCAGTATTTT. Protein sequence: CAISFKASTDTQYF. The V and J genes are TRBV10-3 and TRBJ2-3, with D hard to call. Germline CDR1 reads ENHRY; CDR2 reads SYGVKD. With 5 bases removed from V and 0 bases from J, the gap between germline ends came to 9 bases. The CDR3 sequence is 14 residues long.

This clone was picked up a small number of times. The rearrangement links TRBV18 to TRBJ1-5; D is uncertain. This CDR3 contains 16 residues. Trimming pared 2 bases from V and 3 bases from J, leaving 14 bases between. Germline assignment: CDR1 KGHSH and CDR2 LQKENI. CDR3 in DNA: TGTGCCAGCTCACCAGGGGTTGTAGGGCTCAATCAGCCCCAGCATTTT. It specifies CASSPGVVGLNQPQHF.

This chain links TRBV4-1 with TRBJ2-5; maybe TRBD2 (6 bases). V was shortened by 0 bases and J by 5 bases, with 19 bases between the two germline ends. The V gene's germline CDR1 is MGHRA and CDR2 YSYEKL. CDR3 size: 17 residues. Here the CDR3 reads CASSQDLAGAGWETQYF. The DNA of the CDR3 is TGCGCCAGCAGCCAAGATCTAGCCGGAGCGGGTTGGGAGACCCAGTACTTC.

The chain carries TRBV6-4 and TRBJ2-2, with D hard to call. Germline V gene data show CDR1 as MRHNA and CDR2 as SNTAGT. The CDR3 runs to 14 residues. The V and J ends lost 6 bases and 6 bases respectively, with 14 bases between them. CDR3 in DNA: TGTGCCAGCAGCGCCAACCTAGACGCCGGGGAGCTGTTTTTT. Translating it yields CASSANLDAGELFF.

This chain connects TRBV7-9 to TRBJ1-3; D is undetermined. The CDR3 length is 13 residues. Trimming pared 10 bases from V and 2 bases from J, leaving 12 bases between. Looked up from germline, CDR1 is SEHNR and CDR2 is FQNEAQ (reference sequence). CDR3 coding DNA: TGTGCCACCCCCGTTGGACCTGGAAACACCATATATTTT. This codes for CATPVGPGNTIYF.

By share, this clone counts as medium-sized. V usage is TRBV5-5 and J usage is TRBJ1-6; 10 positions agree with TRBD1. The CDR3 loop spans 19 amino acids. Germline V gene sequence: CDR1 SGHKS, CDR2 YYEKEE (reference sequence). Losses at the gene ends were 4 bases for V and 0 bases for J; bases not matched to a gene: 10. The CDR3 reads CASSVGGTGASSYNSPLHF. In DNA form, the CDR3 reads TGTGCCAGCAGCGTCGGCGGGACAGGGGCCAGCTCCTATAATTCACCCCTCCACTTT.

V and J are TRBV2 and TRBJ2-7; D is ambiguous. Germline V gene data show CDR1 as SNHLY and CDR2 as FYNNEI. V lost 5 bases and J 7 bases, leaving 9 bases between the germline ends. The CDR3 runs to 11 residues. In nucleotides, the CDR3 is TGTGCCAGCAGTCTGGCCGAGGAGCAGTACTTC. This gives the protein CASSLAEEQYF.

This chain uses TRBV4-2 with TRBJ2-1, with a possible D match to TRBD2 (6 bases). Germline V gene sequence: CDR1 LGHNA, CDR2 YNFKEQ. The CDR3 length is 15 residues. Trimming stripped 1 base from V and 4 bases from J, with 11 bases between. Here the CDR3 reads CASSQGSGEYNEQFF. CDR3 sequence (DNA): TGTGCCAGCAGCCAAGGATCGGGGGAATACAATGAGCAGTTCTTC.

This clone was picked up one time. The chain recombines TRBV14 with TRBJ2-1, with 12 bases aligning to TRBD2. The V gene's germline CDR1 is SGHDN and CDR2 FVKESK. V was pared by 4 bases and J by 7 bases, with 5 bases of the junction left unmatched. The CDR3 sequence is 15 residues long. In nucleotides, the CDR3 is TGTGCCAGCAGCCCCCTAGCGGGGGGGCCTAATGAGCAGTTCTTC. It specifies CASSPLAGGPNEQFF. Complete variable domain (other parts from reference TRBV14 and TRBJ2-1): EAGVTQFPSHSVIEKGQTVTLRCDPISGHDNLYWYRRVMGKEIKFLLHFVKESKQDESGMPNNRFLAERTGGTYSTLKVQPAELEDSGVYFCASSPLAGGPNEQFFGPGTRLTVL.

This clone was observed a single time. The chain links TRBV6-1 to TRBJ2-2; D perhaps matches TRBD1 (5 bases). The V end lost 10 bases, the J end lost 13 bases, and 16 bases lay between the germline ends. Germline V gene lookup returns CDR1 MNHNS and CDR2 SASEGT. The CDR3 runs to 11 residues. The DNA for the CDR3 is TGTGCCATATCCAGGGTTGGTGGGCTGTTTTTT. Protein sequence: CAISRVGGLFF.

The gene calls are TRBV18 and TRBJ1-4, with D perhaps matching TRBD1 (5 bases). CDR3 length: 13 residues. The V end lost 9 bases, the J end lost 9 bases, and 17 bases lay between the germline ends. CDR1 and CDR2 (germline): KGHSH, LQKENI. CDR3 in amino acids: CASFVPGSKKLFF. The CDR3 DNA reads TGTGCCAGTTTCGTACCAGGGTCGAAAAAACTGTTTTTT.

The rearrangement uses TRBV2 and TRBJ2-1; tentative D call: TRBD2 (5 bases). CDR3 length: 12 amino acids. Trimming pared 11 bases from V and 5 bases from J, leaving 13 bases between. CDR1 and CDR2 (germline): SNHLY, FYNNEI. The DNA for the CDR3 is TGTGCCGGAGGCCGGGCCCACAATGAGCAGTTCTTC. Translated: CAGGRAHNEQFF.

This clone was recorded at least ten times. CDR3 bases: TGTGCCAGTAGTCAGATGAAGCATGAAAAACTGTTTTTT. It yields the protein CASSQMKHEKLFF. The genes are TRBV19 and TRBJ1-4; D unclear. The CDR3 is 13 amino acids. The germline V and J ends were trimmed by 5 bases and 6 bases, with 10 bases remaining between them. From germline, CDR1 is LNHDA and CDR2 SQIVND (reference sequence).

The chain joins TRBV4-1 to TRBJ2-3; the D gene could be TRBD1 or TRBD2 (6 bases each). Germline V gene data show CDR1 as MGHRA and CDR2 as YSYEKL. The ends were cut back, 1 base at V and 6 bases at J, with 17 bases in the middle. CDR3 size: 16 residues. The CDR3 loop reads CASSQGRGPRWDTQYF. Written as DNA, the CDR3 is TGCGCCAGCAGCCAAGGCCGGGGGCCCCGGTGGGATACGCAGTATTTT.

The rearrangement links TRBV19 to TRBJ1-3; D remains unclear. Germline V CDR1 and CDR2: LNHDA, SQIVND (reference sequence). This CDR3 has 15 residues. Between the trimmed V and J ends, which lost 4 bases and 0 bases, there was a span of 10 bases. The CDR3 coding sequence is TGTGCCAGTAGTAGTGGACTCGACTCTGGAAACACCATATATTTT. This gives the protein CASSSGLDSGNTIYF.

The V call is TRBV29-1, the J call TRBJ2-7, with a weak D call TRBD2 (6 bases). CDR3 length: 14 amino acids. Germline V gene data show CDR1 as SQVTM and CDR2 as ANQGSEA. V was clipped by 6 bases and J by 0 bases, with 15 bases between them. The CDR3: CSVAQRASSYEQYF. The CDR3 DNA reads TGCAGCGTCGCTCAGCGGGCGAGCTCCTACGAGCAGTACTTC.

The chain couples TRBV4-1 to TRBJ2-6, with D possibly matching TRBD1 (6 bases). This CDR3 has 17 amino acids. Trimming left V 1 base short and J 0 bases short, with 10 bases between. The germline CDR1 and CDR2 sequences are MGHRA and YSYEKL. CDR3 bases: TGCGCCAGCAGCCAAGGTCCACAGGGCTCTGGGGCCAACGTCCTGACTTTC. Translated, it gives CASSQGPQGSGANVLTF.

This clone is labeled as medium-sized. Written as DNA, the CDR3 is TGTGCCAGTAGTACTAGGACAGGGGCCTACACTGAAGCTTTCTTT. It is translated as CASSTRTGAYTEAFF. The rearrangement uses TRBV19 and TRBJ1-1, with 9 bases aligning to TRBD1. Germline CDR1 LNHDA, CDR2 SQIVND (reference sequence). This CDR3 spans 15 amino acids. V lost 4 bases to trimming and J lost 3 bases; unmatched junction nucleotides: 6.

The chain combines TRBV2 with TRBJ1-5; 7 bases map to TRBD1. CDR1 is SNHLY and CDR2 is FYNNEI in the germline V gene. This CDR3 contains 13 residues. With V trimmed by 11 bases and J by 7 bases, 11 bases remained unmatched. The CDR3 is CASHRGSGQPQHF. The CDR3 region has the DNA TGTGCCTCTCACAGGGGATCAGGGCAGCCCCAGCATTTT.